The 10 T cell receptor beta chains reported below all come from one sample, sequenced in a study of cytomegalovirus exposure and HLA in healthy donors. PCR amplification relied on 60 Vbeta primers (plus 13 Jbeta primers). Sequencing used immunoSEQ multiplex PCR; TCRdb keeps in-frame clones, though not all of them. The sample yields 90,000 to 130,000 clones, around 64% seen once. The sequencing sample was made of PBMCs. All receptors derive from a woman aged 25 to 45 in good health and CMV-seronegative.

This clone was seen a few times. This chain connects TRBV27 to TRBJ2-7; 7 nucleotides line up with TRBD2. CDR1 MNHEY and CDR2 SMNVEV come from the germline V gene (reference sequence). The CDR3 is 12 amino acids. V lost 8 bases and J lost 2; bases outside the gene matches: 3. This CDR3 reads CASGTSAYEQYF. Written as DNA, the CDR3 is TGTGCCAGCGGTACTAGCGCCTACGAGCAGTACTTC.

The chain employs TRBV25-1 and TRBJ2-1; D gene ambiguous. Trimming pared 5 bases from V and 4 bases from J, leaving 6 bases between. The CDR3 has 12 amino acids. In germline, CDR1 is MGHDK, CDR2 SYGVNS. Here the CDR3 DNA reads TGTGCCAGCAGTTTAGTATACAATGAGCAGTTCTTC. Translated, it gives CASSLVYNEQFF.

V and J are TRBV19 and TRBJ2-7; weak D call: TRBD1 (5 bases). V lost 5 bases to trimming and J lost 4 bases, with 18 bases between them. Germline CDR1 LNHDA, CDR2 SQIVND (reference sequence). This CDR3 region has 15 residues. The CDR3 coding sequence is TGTGCCAGTAGTTCCCCGCCTCAGGGAATTTACGAGCAGTACTTC. Encoded protein: CASSSPPQGIYEQYF.

This chain uses TRBV2 with TRBJ1-2, with D possibly matching TRBD1 (5 bases). Trimming took off 5 bases at V and 8 bases at J, with 15 bases between the two ends. Germline V gives CDR1 SNHLY, CDR2 FYNNEI. This CDR3 has 13 amino acids. The CDR3 bases are TGTGCCAGCAGTTTCGACAGTCTAGGAGGCTACACCTTC. Translated, it gives CASSFDSLGGYTF.

The chain couples TRBV5-1 to TRBJ2-7; perhaps TRBD2 as D (5 bases). The CDR3 totals 13 residues. V was trimmed by 5 bases and J by 1 base, leaving 10 bases between them. Germline V lookup: CDR1 SGHRS, CDR2 YFSETQ. The CDR3 is CASSQTRSYEQYF. In DNA form, the CDR3 reads TGCGCCAGCAGTCAAACTAGGTCCTACGAGCAGTACTTC.

J is TRBJ2-7 and V is TRBV18; D unresolved. V lost 0 bases to trimming and J lost 0 bases, with 6 bases between them. The CDR3 has 14 residues. Germline V gives CDR1 KGHSH, CDR2 LQKENI. DNA for the CDR3: TGTGCCAGCTCACCACCGGCCATCTCCTACGAGCAGTACTTC. It encodes CASSPPAISYEQYF. Looking up the rest from reference TRBV18 and TRBJ2-7 gives the full variable domain: NAGVMQNPRHLVRRRGQEARLRCSPMKGHSHVYWYRQLPEEGLKFMVYLQKENIIDESGMPKERFSAEFPKEGPSILRIQQVVRGDSAAYFCASSPPAISYEQYFGPGTRLTVT.

The V gene is TRBV28, the J gene TRBJ1-5, with D possibly matching TRBD1 (5 bases). With 6 bases removed from V and 0 bases from J, the gap between germline ends came to 18 bases. Germline V gives CDR1 MDHEN, CDR2 SYDVKM. The CDR3 extends over 17 amino acids. DNA for the CDR3: TGTGCCAGCAGCGACGGACGGGGACTTAATAGCAATCAGCCCCAGCATTTT. It is translated as CASSDGRGLNSNQPQHF.

This chain links TRBV5-1 with TRBJ2-1; 9 bases agree with TRBD2. The germline V gene has CDR1 SGHRS and CDR2 YFSETQ. This CDR3 has 17 residues. J gave up 3 bases and V 3 bases, and 10 bases lay outside the gene matches. The DNA for the CDR3 is TGCGCCAGCAGCTCCCGATTAGCGGGAGTATTCTACAATGAGCAGTTCTTC. Amino acid sequence: CASSSRLAGVFYNEQFF.

The chain is built from TRBV7-3 and TRBJ2-7; D possibly corresponds to TRBD1 (6 bases). The germline CDR1 and CDR2 sequences are SGHTA and FQGTGA. The germline V and J ends were trimmed by 5 bases and 2 bases, with 10 bases remaining between them. CDR3 length: 13 residues. The CDR3 reads CASSSPGAYEQYF. The CDR3 nucleotides read TGTGCCAGCAGCAGTCCAGGGGCCTACGAGCAGTACTTC. The variable domain in full, completed from reference TRBV7-3 and TRBJ2-7, reads GAGVSQTPSNKVTEKGKYVELRCDPISGHTALYWYRQSLGQGPEFLIYFQGTGAADDSGLPNDRFFAVRPEGSVSTLKIQRTERGDSAVYLCASSSPGAYEQYFGPGTRLTVT.

V and J are TRBV29-1 and TRBJ1-1; TRBD1 is a possible D gene (5 bases). Trimming shortened V by 0 bases and J by 4 bases, and 12 bases separated the two germline ends. This CDR3 contains 14 residues. Germline V gene sequence: CDR1 SQVTM, CDR2 ANQGSEA. The CDR3 loop reads CSVEDLGGGTEAFF. The DNA of the CDR3 is TGCAGCGTTGAAGATCTTGGGGGAGGCACTGAAGCTTTCTTT.